These 6 T cell receptor beta chains were all obtained from the same sample, sequenced in a study of T cells in Graves' hyperthyroidism and ophthalmopathy. It was RNA transcripts that yielded the amplified TCR beta CDR3 regions. First-round RT-PCR targeting the TCR CDR3 was performed with the HTBI primer set. TCRdb re-called the multiplex PCR reads through MiXCR, storing one row per CDR3 protein. Among more than 75,000 distinct CDR3 sequences listed, 51% were seen once. Sequenced sample: blood. Receptor source: a woman in her 40s with Graves' hyperthyroidism.

This clonotype was seen repeatedly, ten times or more. CDR3 region: CSALLGTGGTEAFF. The CDR3 DNA sequence: TGCAGTGCTCTCCTGGGGACAGGGGGAACTGAAGCTTTCTTT. The rearrangement links TRBV20-1 to TRBJ1-1; 11 positions agree with TRBD1. The CDR3 loop spans 14 amino acids. V shed 5 bases and J 5 bases; nucleotides not matched to a gene: 7. Germline V gives CDR1 DFQATT, CDR2 SNEGSKA (reference sequence).

This chain uses TRBV4-1 with TRBJ1-4; TRBD1 might be the D (5 bases). CDR1 is MGHRA and CDR2 is YSYEKL in the germline V gene. The CDR3 consists of 14 residues. Trimming left V 6 bases short and J 8 bases short, with 16 bases between. DNA of the CDR3: TGCGCCAGCAGATCGGACACCGCAAGGGAAAAACTGTTTTTT. Translated, it gives CASRSDTAREKLFF.

A remark on this clonotype: The conserved final phenylalanine or tryptophan is absent from the CDR3, which likely points to a read error. No DNA is shown, since the ends of the CDR3 on it are uncertain; the CDR3 is the one TCRdb lists. The CDR3 protein is CASSFIAGGRG. The chain couples TRBV7-2 to TRBJ2-5; the DNA was not used to check the table's D call, TRBD2. CDR1 and CDR2 (germline): SGHTA, FQGNSA. The CDR3 comprises 11 residues, both ends counted.

The chain is built from TRBV7-9 and TRBJ2-5; 9 bases agree with TRBD1. The ends lost 0 bases at V and 4 bases at J; junction bases unmatched: 3. The CDR3 is 15 amino acids. Germline lookup yields CDR1 SEHNR and CDR2 FQNEAQ (reference sequence). As DNA, the CDR3 is TGTGCCAGCAGCTTAGCCCTACAGGGGGCAGAGACCCAGTACTTC. Its protein product is CASSLALQGAETQYF.

Ten or more counts support this clonotype. This rearrangement joins TRBV4-1 to TRBJ1-2; D gene uncertain. The CDR3 covers 14 residues. The V end was cut by 0 bases, the J end by 4 bases, with 9 bases between. The germline CDR1 and CDR2 sequences are MGHRA and YSYEKL. CDR3 in DNA: TGCGCCAGCAGCCAAGACAGAGGGAGCTATGGCTACACCTTC. It encodes CASSQDRGSYGYTF.

This clonotype was counted at least ten times. The rearrangement uses TRBV5-6 and TRBJ2-7, with D possibly matching TRBD1 (5 bases). V was pared by 2 bases and J by 4 bases, with 10 bases between. Germline loops: CDR1 SGHDT, CDR2 YYEEEE. This CDR3 is built from 13 residues. CDR3 in DNA: TGTGCCAGCAGCTTTAGACAGTTGTACGAGCAGTACTTC. Protein sequence: CASSFRQLYEQYF.